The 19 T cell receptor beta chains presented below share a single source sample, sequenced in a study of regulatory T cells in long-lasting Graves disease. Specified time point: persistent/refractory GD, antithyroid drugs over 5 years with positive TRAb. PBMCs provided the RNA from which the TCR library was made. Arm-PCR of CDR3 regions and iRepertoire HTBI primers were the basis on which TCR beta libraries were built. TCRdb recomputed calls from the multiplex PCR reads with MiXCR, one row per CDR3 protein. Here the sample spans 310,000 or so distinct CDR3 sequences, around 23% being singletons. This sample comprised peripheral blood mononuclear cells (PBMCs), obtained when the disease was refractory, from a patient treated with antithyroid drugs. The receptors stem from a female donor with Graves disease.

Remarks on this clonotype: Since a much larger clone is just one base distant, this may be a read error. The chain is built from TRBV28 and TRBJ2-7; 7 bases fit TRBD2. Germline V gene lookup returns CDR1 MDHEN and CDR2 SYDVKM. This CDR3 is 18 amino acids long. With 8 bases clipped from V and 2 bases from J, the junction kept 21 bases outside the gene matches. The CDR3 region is CASGKRDCLGRVTYEQYF. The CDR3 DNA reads TGTGCCAGCGGAAAAAGGGACTGCCTGGGGAGGGTAACCTACGAGCAGTACTTC.

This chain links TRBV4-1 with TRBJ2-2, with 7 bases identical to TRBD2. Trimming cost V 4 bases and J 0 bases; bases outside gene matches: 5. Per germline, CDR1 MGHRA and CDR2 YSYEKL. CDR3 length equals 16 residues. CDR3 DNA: TGCGCCAGCAGCCTGGGGGGGTCCCCGAACACCGGGGAGCTGTTTTTT. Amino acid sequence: CASSLGGSPNTGELFF.

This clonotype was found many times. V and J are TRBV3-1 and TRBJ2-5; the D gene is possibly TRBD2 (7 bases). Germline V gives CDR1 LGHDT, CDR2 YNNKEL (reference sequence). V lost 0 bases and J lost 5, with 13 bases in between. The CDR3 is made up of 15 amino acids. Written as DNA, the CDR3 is TGTGCCAGCAGCCAAGAGCGGGGGCCATGGGAGACCCAGTACTTC. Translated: CASSQERGPWETQYF.

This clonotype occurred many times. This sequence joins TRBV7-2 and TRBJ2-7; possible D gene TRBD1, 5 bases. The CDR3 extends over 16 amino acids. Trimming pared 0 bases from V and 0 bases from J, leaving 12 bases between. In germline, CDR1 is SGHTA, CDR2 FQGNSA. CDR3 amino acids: CASSLAGRASSYEQYF. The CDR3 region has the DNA TGTGCCAGCAGCTTAGCTGGCAGGGCCAGCTCCTACGAGCAGTACTTC.

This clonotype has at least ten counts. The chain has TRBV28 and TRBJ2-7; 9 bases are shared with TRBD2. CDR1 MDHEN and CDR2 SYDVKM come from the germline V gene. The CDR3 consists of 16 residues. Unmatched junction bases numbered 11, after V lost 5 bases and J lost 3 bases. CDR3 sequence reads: CASSPRLAETIYEQYF. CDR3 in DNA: TGTGCCAGCAGTCCGAGACTAGCGGAGACCATCTACGAGCAGTACTTC.

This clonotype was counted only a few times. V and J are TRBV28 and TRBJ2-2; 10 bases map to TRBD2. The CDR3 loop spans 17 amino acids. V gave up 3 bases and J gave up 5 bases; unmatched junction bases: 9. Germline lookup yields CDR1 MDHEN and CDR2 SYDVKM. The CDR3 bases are TGTGCCAGCAGTTTGCCTAGCGGGAGCGACGAGACCGGGGAGCTGTTTTTT. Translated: CASSLPSGSDETGELFF.

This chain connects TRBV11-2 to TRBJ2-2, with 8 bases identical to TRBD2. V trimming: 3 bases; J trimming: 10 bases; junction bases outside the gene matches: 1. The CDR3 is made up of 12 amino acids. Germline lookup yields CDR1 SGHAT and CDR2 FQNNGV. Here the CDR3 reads CASSFSGAELFF. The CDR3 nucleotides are TGTGCCAGCAGCTTTAGCGGGGCGGAGCTGTTTTTT.

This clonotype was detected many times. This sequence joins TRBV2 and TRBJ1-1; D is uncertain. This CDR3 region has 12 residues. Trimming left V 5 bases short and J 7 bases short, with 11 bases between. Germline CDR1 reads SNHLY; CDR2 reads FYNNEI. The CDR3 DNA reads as TGTGCCAGCAGTCACTCCGACCTTGAAGCTTTCTTT. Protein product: CASSHSDLEAFF.

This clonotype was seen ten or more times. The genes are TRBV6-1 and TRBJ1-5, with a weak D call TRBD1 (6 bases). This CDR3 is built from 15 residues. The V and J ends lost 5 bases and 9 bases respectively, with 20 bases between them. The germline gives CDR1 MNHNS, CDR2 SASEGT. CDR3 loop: CASSLPTGYNRPQHF. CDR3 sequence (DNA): TGTGCCAGCAGTCTGCCGACAGGTTACAATAGGCCCCAGCATTTT.

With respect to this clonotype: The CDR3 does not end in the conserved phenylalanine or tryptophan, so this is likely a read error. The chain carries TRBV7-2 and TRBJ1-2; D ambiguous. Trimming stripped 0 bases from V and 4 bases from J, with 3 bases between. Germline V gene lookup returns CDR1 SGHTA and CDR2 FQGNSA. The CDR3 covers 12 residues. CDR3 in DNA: TGTGCCAGCAGCTTAGCTGGCTATGGCTACACCCTC. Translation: CASSLAGYGYTL.

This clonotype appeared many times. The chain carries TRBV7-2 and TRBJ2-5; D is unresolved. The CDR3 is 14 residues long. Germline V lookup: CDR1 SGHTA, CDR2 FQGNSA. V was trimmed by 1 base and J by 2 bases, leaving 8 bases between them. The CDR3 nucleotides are TGTGCCAGCAGCTTAGGATGGCGACAAGAGACCCAGTACTTC. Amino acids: CASSLGWRQETQYF.

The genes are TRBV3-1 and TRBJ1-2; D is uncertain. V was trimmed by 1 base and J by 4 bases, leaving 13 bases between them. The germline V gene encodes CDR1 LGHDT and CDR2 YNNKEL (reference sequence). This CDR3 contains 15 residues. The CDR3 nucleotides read TGTGCCAGCAGCCAAGTAATCAGTAGAGTCTATGGCTACACCTTC. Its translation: CASSQVISRVYGYTF.

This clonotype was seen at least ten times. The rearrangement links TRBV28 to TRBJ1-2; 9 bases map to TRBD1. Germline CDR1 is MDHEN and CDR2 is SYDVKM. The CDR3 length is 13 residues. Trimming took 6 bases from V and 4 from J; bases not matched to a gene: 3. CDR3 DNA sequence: TGTGCCAGCAGGACAGGGGGGATCTATGGCTACACCTTC. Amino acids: CASRTGGIYGYTF.

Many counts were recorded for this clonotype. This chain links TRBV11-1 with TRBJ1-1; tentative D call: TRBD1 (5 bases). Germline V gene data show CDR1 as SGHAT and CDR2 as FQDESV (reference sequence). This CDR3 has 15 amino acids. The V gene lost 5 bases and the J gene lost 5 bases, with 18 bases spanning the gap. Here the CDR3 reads CASSPIRAGTTEAFF. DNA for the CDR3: TGTGCCAGCAGCCCAATCAGGGCCGGTACGACTGAAGCTTTCTTT.

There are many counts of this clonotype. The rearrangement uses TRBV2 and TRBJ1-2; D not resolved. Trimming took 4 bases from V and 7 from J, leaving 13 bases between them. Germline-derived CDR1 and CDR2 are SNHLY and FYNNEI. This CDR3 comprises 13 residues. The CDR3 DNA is TGTGCCAGCAGTGGGGGAGGGCTGTTTGGCTACACCTTC. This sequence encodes CASSGGGLFGYTF.

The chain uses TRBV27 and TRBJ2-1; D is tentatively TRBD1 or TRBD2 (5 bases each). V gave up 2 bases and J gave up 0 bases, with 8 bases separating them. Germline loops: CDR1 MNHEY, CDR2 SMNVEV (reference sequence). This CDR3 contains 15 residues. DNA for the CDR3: TGTGCCAGCAGTTTAAAGGGGAGCTCCTACAATGAGCAGTTCTTC. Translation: CASSLKGSSYNEQFF.

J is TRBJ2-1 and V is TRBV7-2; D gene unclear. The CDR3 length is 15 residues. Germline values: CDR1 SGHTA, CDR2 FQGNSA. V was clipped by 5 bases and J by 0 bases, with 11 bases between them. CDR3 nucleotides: TGTGCCAGCAGCCAAAGTTGGACCTCCTACAATGAGCAGTTCTTC. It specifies CASSQSWTSYNEQFF.

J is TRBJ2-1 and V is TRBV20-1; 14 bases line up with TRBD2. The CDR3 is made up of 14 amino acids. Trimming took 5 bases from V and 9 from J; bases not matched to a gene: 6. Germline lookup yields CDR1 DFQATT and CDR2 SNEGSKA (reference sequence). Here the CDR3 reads CSADGLAGGSEQFF. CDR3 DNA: TGCAGTGCTGACGGACTAGCGGGAGGAAGTGAGCAGTTCTTC.

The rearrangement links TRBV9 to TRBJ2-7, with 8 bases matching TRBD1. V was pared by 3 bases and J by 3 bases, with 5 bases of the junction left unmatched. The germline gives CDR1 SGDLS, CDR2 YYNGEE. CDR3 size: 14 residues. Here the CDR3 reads CASSARTGNYEQYF. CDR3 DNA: TGTGCCAGCAGCGCCCGGACAGGGAACTACGAGCAGTACTTC.